These 24 T cell receptor beta chains share one sample of origin, sequenced in a study of T cell responses to AZD1222 COVID-19 vaccine. Method: immunoSEQ multiplex PCR; TCRdb's copy keeps in-frame clones and lacks some. The sample includes about 35,000 clones, around 86% of them seen just once. The starting material was peripheral blood, obtained 28 days after the second AZD1222 dose. Receptor source: an adult who received the AZD1222 COVID-19 vaccine.

The gene calls are TRBV2 and TRBJ2-7; the match to TRBD1 covers 9 bases. Germline V gives CDR1 SNHLY, CDR2 FYNNEI. Trimming took 5 bases from V and 3 from J; bases not matched to a gene: 5. The CDR3 extends over 14 amino acids. CDR3 coding DNA: TGTGCCAGCAGTCCGGACAGGGGCGACTACGAGCAGTACTTC. This translates into CASSPDRGDYEQYF.

CDR3 loop: CASSLPGLAGATDTQYF. CDR3 sequence (DNA): TGCGCCAGCAGCCTTCCCGGACTAGCGGGAGCCACAGATACGCAGTATTTT. This sequence joins TRBV5-1 and TRBJ2-3; 13 nucleotides agree with TRBD2. Germline V lookup: CDR1 SGHRS, CDR2 YFSETQ. V lost 4 bases to trimming and J lost 2 bases; unmatched junction nucleotides: 7. This CDR3 has 17 residues. The full variable domain, completed using reference TRBV5-1 and TRBJ2-3, is KAGVTQTPRYLIKTRGQQVTLSCSPISGHRSVSWYQQTPGQGLQFLFEYFSETQRNKGNFPGRFSGRQFSNSRSEMNVSTLELGDSALYLCASSLPGLAGATDTQYFGPGTRLTVL.

The rearrangement joins TRBV7-9 to TRBJ2-7; 11 nucleotides agree with TRBD1. The CDR3 has 15 residues. The V gene's germline CDR1 is SEHNR and CDR2 FQNEAQ (reference sequence). The ends lost 1 base at V and 6 bases at J; junction bases unmatched: 5. Here the CDR3 DNA reads TGTGCCAGCAGCTTAGTTGGGACAGGGGGAGGCGAGCAGTACTTC. This codes for CASSLVGTGGGEQYF. Filled out from reference TRBV7-9 and TRBJ2-7, the complete variable domain reads DTGVSQNPRHKITKRGQNVTFRCDPISEHNRLYWYRQTLGQGPEFLTYFQNEAQLEKSRLLSDRFSAERPKGSFSTLEIQRTEQGDSAMYLCASSLVGTGGGEQYFGPGTRLTVT.

This sequence joins TRBV5-1 and TRBJ2-2; no clear D. The germline CDR1 and CDR2 sequences are SGHRS and YFSETQ. Deletions cut 0 bases from V and 0 bases from J, with 3 bases between. The CDR3 has 14 amino acids. CDR3 amino acids: CASSLGPNTGELFF. In DNA, the CDR3 is TGCGCCAGCAGCTTGGGACCGAACACCGGGGAGCTGTTTTTT.

This clone was seen once. The chain uses TRBV7-2 and TRBJ2-1; 7 bases align to TRBD1. The CDR3 length is 16 residues. The germline V gene has CDR1 SGHTA and CDR2 FQGNSA. V was clipped by 3 bases and J by 2 bases; unmatched bases: 7. CDR3 sequence: CASSFTSGTAYNEQFF. The CDR3 DNA follows: TGTGCCAGCAGCTTTACCTCCGGGACAGCCTACAATGAGCAGTTCTTC.

V gene TRBV5-5 combines with J gene TRBJ1-2, with D possibly TRBD1 on 6 matching bases. The CDR3 sequence is 13 residues long. Germline V gene data show CDR1 as SGHKS and CDR2 as YYEKEE (reference sequence). The germline V and J ends were trimmed by 4 bases and 5 bases, with 12 bases remaining between them. CDR3 DNA sequence: TGTGCCAGCAGCCAAAAGGGGGATTATGGCTACACCTTC. Residues: CASSQKGDYGYTF.

This clone was seen once. The V and J genes are TRBV2 and TRBJ1-1; D is ambiguous. Germline CDR1 and CDR2: SNHLY and FYNNEI. The CDR3 length is 14 residues. V lost 3 bases and J 0 bases, leaving 8 bases between the germline ends. This chain's CDR3 is CASSEGGMNTEAFF. CDR3 DNA: TGTGCCAGCAGTGAGGGAGGGATGAACACTGAAGCTTTCTTT.

The rearrangement joins TRBV7-2 to TRBJ2-2, with 13 bases that match TRBD2. The CDR3 sequence is 16 residues long. Germline V gives CDR1 SGHTA, CDR2 FQGNSA. J lost 4 bases, V lost 5 bases, and 4 bases had no gene match. The CDR3 DNA reads TGTGCCAGCAGCCCGGGACTAGCGGGAAGCACCGGGGAGCTGTTTTTT. Amino acids: CASSPGLAGSTGELFF. Supplemented by reference TRBV7-2 and TRBJ2-2, the full variable domain reads GAGVSQSPSNKVTEKGKDVELRCDPISGHTALYWYRQSLGQGLEFLIYFQGNSAPDKSGLPSDRFSAERTGGSVSTLTIQRTQQEDSAVYLCASSPGLAGSTGELFFGEGSRLTVL.

This rearrangement joins TRBV6-5 to TRBJ2-2; 10 nucleotides align to TRBD1. Germline-derived CDR1 and CDR2 are MNHEY and SVGAGI. The CDR3 consists of 15 residues. J gave up 4 bases and V 5 bases, and 4 bases lay outside the gene matches. CDR3 sequence: CASSPRTGGTGELFF. The CDR3, as DNA: TGTGCCAGCAGTCCCCGGACAGGGGGCACCGGGGAGCTGTTTTTT.

The rearrangement joins TRBV21-1 to TRBJ1-1; the D call TRBD1 from the table was never checked on the DNA. TRBV21-1 is flagged as a pseudogene. This CDR3 has 13 amino acids. CDR3 bases: TGTGCCAGCATCAGAAACATGAACACTGAAGCTTTCTTT. This sequence encodes CASIRNMNTEAFF.

This clone was recorded only once. At one end the junction does not follow the germline gene, possibly because of a read error. This sequence joins TRBV2 and TRBJ1-2; 8 bases align to TRBD1. Germline V gene sequence: CDR1 SNHLY, CDR2 FYNNEI. The CDR3 is 12 residues long. CDR3 amino acids: CGQGAANYGYTF. The CDR3 bases are TGCGGGCAGGGGGCAGCTAACTATGGCTACACCTTC.

The CDR3 reads CAGQKGGEKLFF. DNA of the CDR3: TGTGCCGGACAGAAAGGCGGTGAAAAACTGTTTTTT. The chain has TRBV2 and TRBJ1-4; tentative D call: TRBD1 (6 bases). Per germline, CDR1 SNHLY and CDR2 FYNNEI. The CDR3 has 12 residues. The germline V and J ends were trimmed by 11 bases and 7 bases, with 14 bases remaining between them. The variable domain in full, completed from reference TRBV2 and TRBJ1-4, reads EPEVTQTPSHQVTQMGQEVILRCVPISNHLYFYWYRQILGQKVEFLVSFYNNEISEKSEIFDDQFSVERPDGSNFTLKIRSTKLEDSAMYFCAGQKGGEKLFFGSGTQLSVL.

This clone was seen just once. V usage is TRBV27 and J usage is TRBJ1-1, with TRBD1 identical over 7 bases. Trimming removed 6 bases from V and 0 bases from J; junction bases left unmatched: 4. CDR1 is MNHEY, CDR2 SMNVEV, per germline (reference sequence). This CDR3 spans 14 amino acids. The CDR3 DNA follows: TGTGCCAGCAGAAAACAGGGGATGAACACTGAAGCTTTCTTT. Translating gives CASRKQGMNTEAFF.

This CDR3 reads CASSYPQAGVIGYTF. DNA of the CDR3: TGTGCCAGCAGCTACCCCCAGGCAGGGGTTATTGGCTACACCTTC. The chain joins TRBV7-9 to TRBJ1-2, with D possibly being TRBD1 (6 bases). Trimming stripped 4 bases from V and 7 bases from J, with 19 bases between. The CDR3 runs to 15 residues. The germline CDR1 and CDR2 sequences are SEHNR and FQNEAQ (reference sequence).

The V call is TRBV30, the J call TRBJ1-4, with D possibly matching TRBD1 (6 bases). The CDR3 sequence is 12 residues long. V was clipped by 4 bases and J by 8 bases, with 11 bases between them. Germline values: CDR1 GTSNPN, CDR2 SVGIG (reference sequence). CDR3 coding DNA: TGTGCCTGGAACGGAGGGGGGGAAAAACTGTTTTTT. It codes for CAWNGGGEKLFF.

The V and J genes are TRBV7-3 and TRBJ2-2; weak D call: TRBD1 (6 bases). Trimming shortened V by 5 bases and J by 7 bases, and 14 bases separated the two germline ends. The CDR3 is 14 amino acids. Germline CDR1 is SGHTA and CDR2 is FQGTGA. The CDR3 region is CASSPTGFIGELFF. The CDR3 coding sequence is TGTGCCAGCAGCCCCACAGGGTTTATCGGGGAGCTGTTTTTT.

The chain carries TRBV14 and TRBJ2-7, with TRBD2 as a possible D gene (5 bases). The ends were cut back, 1 base at V and 3 bases at J, with 13 bases in the middle. The CDR3 has 15 amino acids. Germline CDR1 and CDR2: SGHDN and FVKESK. CDR3: CASSQGPYGVYEQYF. As DNA, the CDR3 is TGTGCCAGCAGCCAAGGGCCTTACGGGGTCTACGAGCAGTACTTC.

This CDR3 reads CASSLSLSSAFGSPLHF. The CDR3 DNA is TGTGCCAGCAGCTTAAGTCTATCGTCCGCCTTCGGGTCCCCCCTCCACTTT. This chain uses TRBV7-9 with TRBJ1-6; D not resolved. Germline V gene sequence: CDR1 SEHNR, CDR2 FQNEAQ (reference sequence). The CDR3 consists of 17 residues. The V end was cut by 2 bases, the J end by 13 bases, with 24 bases between.

The V gene is TRBV2, the J gene TRBJ2-5; D may be TRBD2 (7 bases). Germline V lookup: CDR1 SNHLY, CDR2 FYNNEI. The CDR3 has 12 residues. Trimming took 6 bases from V and 5 from J, leaving 10 bases between them. For the CDR3, the DNA is TGTGCCAGCAGAAAGGGGGGGGAGACCCAGTACTTC. This sequence encodes CASRKGGETQYF.

The CDR3 reads CAISEGGGSSHTQYF. The CDR3 DNA is TGTGCCATCAGTGAAGGCGGGGGGAGTTCACATACGCAGTATTTT. The rearrangement links TRBV10-3 to TRBJ2-3; 8 bases are a match to TRBD2. The CDR3 is 15 amino acids. V was clipped by 3 bases and J by 7 bases; unmatched bases: 9. CDR1 is ENHRY, CDR2 SYGVKD, per germline.

The chain combines TRBV6-5 with TRBJ2-2, with TRBD1 identical over 10 bases. The V gene's germline CDR1 is MNHEY and CDR2 SVGAGI. The CDR3 contains 14 residues. V was pared by 7 bases and J by 4 bases, with 3 bases of the junction left unmatched. CDR3 region: CASTRTGGTGELFF. Here the CDR3 DNA reads TGTGCCAGCACCCGGACAGGGGGCACCGGGGAGCTGTTTTTT.

This clone has more than one count but fewer than ten. The chain uses TRBV18 and TRBJ2-5; a weak D match, TRBD1 (5 bases). The V end was cut by 2 bases, the J end by 5 bases, with 9 bases between. Germline-derived CDR1 and CDR2 are KGHSH and LQKENI. CDR3 length equals 13 residues. CDR3 amino acids: CASSPRQGETQYF. The CDR3 nucleotides are TGTGCCAGCTCACCAAGGCAGGGTGAGACCCAGTACTTC.

As for this clone: The conserved phenylalanine or tryptophan is not found at the CDR3 terminus, so this likely reflects a read error. Because the CDR3's place on the DNA is in doubt, the DNA is left out and the CDR3 is given as listed by TCRdb. The chain links TRBV7-2 to TRBJ1-1. The CDR3 comprises 14 residues, both ends counted. CDR1 is SGHTA, CDR2 FQGNSA, per germline. The CDR3 reads CASSSLAAGSSLFS.

The genes are TRBV11-2 and TRBJ2-7; D unclear. The V gene lost 1 base and the J gene lost 2 bases, with 9 bases spanning the gap. Germline V lookup: CDR1 SGHAT, CDR2 FQNNGV. The CDR3 totals 14 residues. This chain's CDR3 is CASSLGPGAYEQYF. The CDR3 coding sequence is TGTGCCAGCAGCTTAGGACCAGGCGCCTACGAGCAGTACTTC.